This passage covers 20 T cell receptor beta chains from one sample sequenced in a study of regulatory T cells in long-lasting Graves disease. CDR3-region Arm-PCR and iRepertoire HTBI primers produced the TCR beta libraries. TCRdb reanalysed the multiplex PCR reads using MiXCR and keeps one entry per CDR3 protein. The repertoire holds 300,000 to 500,000 distinct CDR3 sequences, with roughly 20% as singletons. Time point defined: persistent/refractory GD, antithyroid drugs over 5 years with positive TRAb. PBMCs provided the RNA from which the TCR library was made. The sequences come from peripheral blood mononuclear cells (PBMCs), collected when the disease was refractory, from a patient treated with antithyroid drugs. All receptors come from a female donor with Graves disease.

Ten or more counts support this clonotype. The chain couples TRBV7-2 to TRBJ2-7; the D gene is possibly TRBD2 (6 bases). The V end lost 5 bases, the J end lost 1 base, and 15 bases lay between the germline ends. CDR1 is SGHTA and CDR2 is FQGNSA in the germline V gene. The CDR3 is made up of 15 amino acids. The CDR3 bases are TGTGCCAGCAGCCGGGGAGGTTATAGTTCCTACGAGCAGTACTTC. Residues: CASSRGGYSSYEQYF.

There are a few counts of this clonotype. This sequence joins TRBV27 and TRBJ2-1; D is ambiguous. Germline CDR1 MNHEY, CDR2 SMNVEV (reference sequence). The V gene lost 2 bases and the J gene lost 4 bases, with 21 bases spanning the gap. The CDR3 has 18 amino acids. This chain's CDR3 is CASSLRGPSWEKYNEQFF. The CDR3 coding sequence is TGTGCCAGCAGTTTACGAGGACCCTCCTGGGAAAAGTACAATGAGCAGTTCTTC.

The chain joins TRBV11-1 to TRBJ1-5; D is ambiguous. V was trimmed by 5 bases and J by 3 bases, leaving 11 bases between them. This CDR3 spans 14 amino acids. CDR1 is SGHAT and CDR2 is FQDESV in the germline V gene (reference sequence). CDR3 protein: CASSHRLNNQPQHF. CDR3 DNA sequence: TGTGCCAGCAGCCATCGCCTTAACAATCAGCCCCAGCATTTT.

This clonotype has more than one count but fewer than ten. The chain joins TRBV20-1 to TRBJ1-6; possible D gene TRBD1, 5 bases. Trimming took off 2 bases at V and 11 bases at J, with 28 bases between the two ends. The length of the CDR3 is 18 residues. CDR1 is DFQATT and CDR2 is SNEGSKA in the germline V gene (reference sequence). This chain's CDR3 is CSARFVEPGSGERAPLHF. The CDR3 bases are TGCAGTGCTAGATTCGTCGAACCAGGGAGTGGGGAACGTGCACCCCTCCACTTT.

This clonotype was detected many times. The chain couples TRBV27 to TRBJ2-7; 7 nucleotides line up with TRBD1. The germline V gene has CDR1 MNHEY and CDR2 SMNVEV (reference sequence). Trimming took 6 bases from V and 0 from J; bases not matched to a gene: 2. The CDR3 loop spans 13 amino acids. The CDR3 sequence is CASRTGNSYEQYF. CDR3 nucleotide sequence: TGTGCCAGCAGGACAGGGAACTCCTACGAGCAGTACTTC.

J is TRBJ1-1 and V is TRBV10-3; 12 positions agree with TRBD1. Trimming at V came to 9 bases and at J to 2 bases, leaving 7 bases not matched to a gene. CDR1 ENHRY and CDR2 SYGVKD come from the germline V gene. The CDR3 is 15 residues long. For the CDR3, the DNA is TGTGCCATACGGGACAGGGGGCCCCTTAACACTGAAGCTTTCTTT. Protein: CAIRDRGPLNTEAFF.

This clonotype occurred many times. The V call is TRBV7-9, the J call TRBJ2-5; D is perhaps TRBD1 (6 bases). Germline CDR1 is SEHNR and CDR2 is FQNEAQ (reference sequence). The CDR3 loop spans 14 amino acids. Deletions cut 1 base from V and 1 base from J, with 7 bases between. This CDR3 is CASSLGTVQETQYF. CDR3 coding DNA: TGTGCCAGCAGCTTAGGGACAGTCCAAGAGACCCAGTACTTC.

Many counts were recorded for this clonotype. The chain couples TRBV15 to TRBJ2-7, with 11 nucleotides matching TRBD1. Unmatched junction bases numbered 5, after V lost 3 bases and J lost 4 bases. The CDR3 consists of 15 residues. CDR1 LNHNV and CDR2 YYDKDF come from the germline V gene (reference sequence). Here the CDR3 reads CATSSFGTGGYEQYF. The CDR3 nucleotides are TGTGCCACCAGCAGTTTCGGGACAGGGGGGTACGAGCAGTACTTC. The full variable domain, rest sourced from reference TRBV15 and TRBJ2-7, is DAMVIQNPRYQVTQFGKPVTLSCSQTLNHNVMYWYQQKSSQAPKLLFHYYDKDFNNEADTPDNFQSRRPNTSFCFLDIRSPGLGDTAMYLCATSSFGTGGYEQYFGPGTRLTVT.

V and J are TRBV6-2 or TRBV6-3 and TRBJ1-5, with 7 bases identical to TRBD1. This CDR3 comprises 15 residues. J lost 4 bases, V lost 2 bases, and 5 bases had no gene match. The germline V gene encodes CDR1 MNHEY and CDR2 SVGEGT. The CDR3 is CASSYSGQANQPQHF. CDR3 nucleotides: TGTGCCAGCAGTTACAGTGGACAGGCGAATCAGCCCCAGCATTTT.

This rearrangement joins TRBV29-1 to TRBJ2-5; possibly TRBD1 or TRBD2 for D (5 bases each). CDR3 size: 13 residues. CDR1 is SQVTM, CDR2 ANQGSEA, per germline. The V end lost 4 bases, the J end lost 5 bases, and 14 bases lay between the germline ends. This chain's CDR3 is CSVVGAPRETQYF. CDR3 DNA: TGCAGCGTTGTCGGGGCACCTCGGGAGACCCAGTACTTC.

Of note for this clonotype: At one of its ends the junction is not consistent with the germline gene, which may arise from a read error. This chain uses TRBV7-8 with TRBJ2-2, with D unclear. Germline CDR1 is SGHVS and CDR2 is FQNEAQ. The CDR3 length is 12 residues. The CDR3 here is CVSSSNTGELFF. DNA of the CDR3: TGTGTCAGCAGCTCAAACACCGGGGAGCTGTTTTTT.

Many counts were recorded for this clonotype. Here the CDR3 reads CSAIGQGKTEAFF. The CDR3 DNA reads as TGCAGTGCTATAGGACAGGGGAAGACTGAAGCTTTCTTT. V and J are TRBV20-1 and TRBJ1-1; TRBD1 matches at 9 bases. The germline V gene encodes CDR1 DFQATT and CDR2 SNEGSKA (reference sequence). Trimming removed 4 bases from V and 5 bases from J; junction bases left unmatched: 5. The CDR3 is 13 amino acids.

There are many counts of this clonotype. The J gene is TRBJ1-1, the V gene TRBV12-3 or TRBV12-4; 7 positions agree with TRBD1. After removal of 3 bases from V and 0 bases from J, the junction contained 4 bases not matched to a gene. The CDR3 is 15 residues long. CDR3 protein: CASSFGGTVNTEAFF. The CDR3 region has the DNA TGTGCCAGCAGTTTTGGTGGGACAGTGAACACTGAAGCTTTCTTT.

A few counts support this clonotype. This chain joins TRBV7-8 and TRBJ2-2; D might be TRBD1 (6 bases). Germline V CDR1 and CDR2: SGHVS, FQNEAQ. V was pared by 3 bases and J by 3 bases, with 14 bases between. The CDR3 covers 16 residues. The CDR3 reads CASSFRGFVDTGELFF. CDR3 in DNA: TGTGCCAGCAGCTTTAGGGGGTTCGTAGACACCGGGGAGCTGTTTTTT.

There are many counts of this clonotype. This chain joins TRBV7-2 and TRBJ2-5; TRBD1 is a possible D gene (6 bases). The CDR3 totals 15 residues. Trimming removed 2 bases from V and 4 bases from J, with 14 bases in between. Germline values: CDR1 SGHTA, CDR2 FQGNSA. The CDR3 region is CASSLQGYGRETQYF. The CDR3 nucleotides are TGTGCCAGCAGCTTACAGGGGTACGGTAGAGAGACCCAGTACTTC.

The chain couples TRBV13 to TRBJ2-7; 8 bases match TRBD2. CDR1 and CDR2 (germline): PRHDT, FYEKMQ (reference sequence). The ends lost 4 bases at V and 0 bases at J; junction bases unmatched: 8. This CDR3 is 16 amino acids long. The CDR3 nucleotides read TGTGCCAGCAGCTCTCAAATAGCGGGAAGCTCCTACGAGCAGTACTTC. Encoded protein: CASSSQIAGSSYEQYF.

This clonotype was observed many times. V and J are TRBV11-2 and TRBJ2-7; no firm D call. The germline V gene has CDR1 SGHAT and CDR2 FQNNGV. The CDR3 covers 12 residues. V gave up 5 bases and J gave up 7 bases, with 12 bases separating them. This chain's CDR3 is CASSGGFGEQYF. The CDR3 region has the DNA TGTGCCAGCAGCGGTGGGTTTGGGGAGCAGTACTTC.

The table lists this clonotype with a few counts. V gene TRBV7-9 combines with J gene TRBJ2-2, with 10 bases fitting TRBD2. Per germline, CDR1 SEHNR and CDR2 FQNEAQ (reference sequence). This CDR3 has 17 amino acids. The V and J ends lost 1 base and 0 bases, in that order; junction bases with no gene match: 2. This CDR3 is CASSLGTSGANTGELFF. The CDR3 DNA follows: TGTGCCAGCAGCTTAGGGACTAGCGGCGCGAACACCGGGGAGCTGTTTTTT. Supplemented by reference TRBV7-9 and TRBJ2-2, the full variable domain reads DTGVSQNPRHKITKRGQNVTFRCDPISEHNRLYWYRQTLGQGPEFLTYFQNEAQLEKSRLLSDRFSAERPKGSFSTLEIQRTEQGDSAMYLCASSLGTSGANTGELFFGEGSRLTVL.

Ten or more counts support this clonotype. The chain uses TRBV2 and TRBJ2-7; D remains unclear. CDR1 and CDR2 from the germline V gene are SNHLY and FYNNEI. CDR3 size: 12 residues. With 4 bases removed from V and 4 bases from J, the gap between germline ends came to 8 bases. The chain's CDR3 is CASSGQEYEQYF. In DNA form, the CDR3 reads TGTGCCAGCAGTGGGCAGGAATACGAGCAGTACTTC.

The gene calls are TRBV9 and TRBJ2-5; TRBD2 is a possible D gene (6 bases). Looked up from germline, CDR1 is SGDLS and CDR2 is YYNGEE. Deletions cut 0 bases from V and 10 bases from J, with 22 bases between. This CDR3 is 16 amino acids long. This chain's CDR3 is CASSVEVKGRPGDQYF. DNA for the CDR3: TGTGCCAGCAGCGTAGAGGTGAAGGGGAGACCGGGGGACCAGTACTTC.